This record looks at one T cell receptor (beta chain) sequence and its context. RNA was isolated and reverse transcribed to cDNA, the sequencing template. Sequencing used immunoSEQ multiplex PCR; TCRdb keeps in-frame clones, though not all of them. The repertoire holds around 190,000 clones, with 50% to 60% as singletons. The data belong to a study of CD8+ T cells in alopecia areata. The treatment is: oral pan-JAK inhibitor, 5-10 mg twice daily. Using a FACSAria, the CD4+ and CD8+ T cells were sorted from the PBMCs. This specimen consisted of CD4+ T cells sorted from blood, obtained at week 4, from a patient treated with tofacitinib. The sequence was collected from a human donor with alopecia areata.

CDR3 coding DNA: TGTGCCAGCAACAGGGCCGGCGGGGAGCTGTTTTTT. Translation: CASNRAGGELFF. This rearrangement joins TRBV25-1 to TRBJ2-2, with D perhaps matching TRBD1 (6 bases). The CDR3 length is 12 residues. CDR1 is MGHDK, CDR2 SYGVNS, per germline. Trimming left V 7 bases short and J 7 bases short, with 10 bases between.